The entry below gives a single T cell receptor beta chain sequence along with its context. This record comes from a study of T cells in Graves' hyperthyroidism and ophthalmopathy. Germline CDR1 is SGHDT and CDR2 is YYEEEE. The CDR3 extends over 13 amino acids. Trimming removed 5 bases from V and 1 base from J; junction bases left unmatched: 1. Amplification yielded TCR beta CDR3 regions, with RNA transcripts as the source. The study used the HTBI primer set for a first-round RT-PCR of the TCR CDR3. TCRdb reanalysed the multiplex PCR reads using MiXCR and keeps one entry per CDR3 protein. The data hold some 500,000 distinct CDR3 sequences, with around 15% observed a single time.

This TCR was sampled from a woman under 30 with Graves' hyperthyroidism. The sample taken for sequencing was blood. The rearrangement links TRBV5-6 to TRBJ2-3; 7 bases match TRBD2. Here the CDR3 reads CASRSGGTDTQYF. The CDR3 DNA reads as TGTGCCAGCAGAAGCGGGGGCACAGATACGCAGTATTTT. Filled out from reference TRBV5-6 and TRBJ2-3, the complete variable domain reads DAGVTQSPTHLIKTRGQQVTLRCSPKSGHDTVSWYQQALGQGPQFIFQYYEEEERQRGNFPDRFSGHQFPNYSSELNVNALLLGDSALYLCASRSGGTDTQYFGPGTRLTVL.